The present T cell receptor beta chain was sequenced within a study of blood T cell repertoires in COVID-19. Study-wide background: Samples representing acute and convalescent COVID-19 were sourced from the United States, Italy and Spain.

As handled by the study authors: The assay estimated nucleated cells by amplifying reference gene primers. The data were produced by immunoSEQ multiplex PCR, yet TCRdb's version contains in-frame clones alone and is incomplete. The V and J calls and clone size come from that table; D and trimming were worked out from the DNA. The sample includes around 130,000 clones, approximately 84% seen only once; the top ten take under 15%. Germline CDR1 reads WSHSY; CDR2 reads SAAADI. The CDR3 spans 17 residues. The ends lost 2 bases at V and 4 bases at J; junction bases unmatched: 4. Sequences were obtained from peripheral blood. This clonotype was sampled from a woman in her thirties who had recovered from COVID-19. The rearrangement links TRBV10-2 to TRBJ2-3; 15 bases match TRBD2. Written as DNA, the CDR3 is TGCGCCAGCAGTGAGGGGACTAGCGGGAGGTGGTCAGATACGCAGTATTTT. It is translated as CASSEGTSGRWSDTQYF.